The entry below describes one TCR beta chain. Its antigen is not known. This entry belongs to a study of cytomegalovirus exposure and HLA in healthy donors. Across the whole study: As released early, the data held 65 million to 90 million unique TCRs from HLA-typed donors.

CDR1 and CDR2 (germline): MNHEY, SMNVEV (reference sequence). The CDR3 spans 15 residues. The junction had 9 bases not matched to a gene; V was cut back by 6 bases and J by 7 bases. Study results and limitations: For most TCR sequences rarity was the rule, although some public TCRs occurred in many donors. Later genetic work tied a missense DCLRE1C variant to beta-chain V and J trimming.

Researchers ran the PCR with 60 Vbeta and 13 Jbeta primers. The assay was immunoSEQ multiplex PCR, and TCRdb's table has in-frame clones only and misses some. The sample includes some 140,000 clones, roughly 80% of them seen just once. The rearrangement joins TRBV27 to TRBJ1-5; 10 positions match TRBD1. The sample was PBMCs. The receptor comes from a man in his fifties in good health and CMV-seronegative. DNA of the CDR3: TGTGCCAGCAGCAGACAGGGGGCCGTTTTACAGCCCCAGCATTTT. Amino acid sequence: CASSRQGAVLQPQHF.